This T cell receptor (beta chain) was sequenced in a study of blood T cells in healthy people across ages (dated by TCRdb to about 2015). Background on the whole study: In model experiments, roughly one uniquely barcoded TCR beta cDNA molecule per two T cells was captured by template switching. Using the same blood draw, the study looked at two additional independent replicas of 1 million unique cDNA reads for two donors, one aged 18 to 30 and the other aged 80 or older. Using deep sequencing normalized with unique cDNA molecular identifiers, the study measured how TCR beta repertoire diversity changes with age. Four age groups were formed from the donors: young (average about 17 years), middle-aged (approximately 40), aged (about 68) and long-lived (roughly 88). To avoid experimental bias, donors of different ages were distributed randomly across sequencing lanes. What the study reported, not specific to this receptor: There was a strong correlation between observed TCR beta diversity and the percentage of naive T cells measured by flow cytometry. Estimates of total diversity based on one million sequenced T cells were regarded as lower bounds and as underestimates. Since profiling was done on bulk unsorted PBMCs, naive and antigen-experienced compartments could not be conclusively compared. Because donor CMV infection status was unknown, age-related changes in expanded clonotypes were potentially confounded. Compared with the aged group, more naive CD4+ T cells, fewer expanded clones and increased TCR diversity were shown by the long-lived group, suggesting age selection. As age increased, observed TCR beta diversity per million T cells dropped in a roughly linear way, and a significant reduction was already evident by age approximately 40.

A word on this clonotype: What antigen it recognizes has not been identified. There are no base qualities to consult, and no much larger clone falls within one base.

Donors were around 37 systemically healthy Caucasian individuals from Russia aged 6 to 90 years. Each donor gave 9 to 10 milliliters of peripheral blood, collected into EDTA-treated Vacutainer tubes. Ficoll-Paque density-gradient centrifugation was used to isolate PBMCs, with at least 6.5 million per sample. Total RNA, at least 5 micrograms per sample, was extracted from PBMCs with Trizol reagent. For every donor, an aliquot of PBMCs went through flow cytometry to measure the percentages of naive CD45RAhigh/CD27high T cells. The library was generated by 5' RACE. TCRdb records Illumina HiSeq 2500 as the sequencer. A second PCR of about 7 to 12 cycles was performed with a sample-barcoded 5' primer and a J-beta primer mix. A unique molecular identifier was introduced onto each TCR beta cDNA molecule by a template-switch 5' adaptor carrying 12 random nucleotides. At least 2.5 million CDR3-containing paired-end reads were obtained from each sample. First-strand cDNA synthesis was performed from all RNA using the Mint cDNA synthesis kit, with priming by a TRBC-specific oligonucleotide. All cDNA was treated with uracil-DNA glycosylase and then went through a first 18-cycle PCR with the universal primers M1SS and BC2_uni_R. Processing in the source paper ran as follows. Normalization of each sample was performed by random selection of 1 million high-quality reads, each carrying a distinct molecular identifier. Instead of being binned into consensus sequences, reads with shared molecular identifiers were discarded. MiTCR, run with a Q25 quality threshold and the strictest error-elimination algorithm, handled CDR3 identification, clonotype clustering and error correction. Lower-bound total TCR beta diversity was estimated with a nonparametric unseen species model using Euler transformation. Using fastp at Q25 and MiXCR, TCRdb reprocessed the public reads and kept productive beta chains. Merged by CDR3 protein, the rows form single entries marked with the most common genes and DNA. TCRdb's processing, not the authors' own work, is the source of the V and J calls. The sample data list about 1,000,000 distinct CDR3 sequences, and 35% to 50% of these were observed just once. Jointly, the top ten make up under 20% of the sample.

The source material was blood. This receptor was identified in a woman aged 55-70 years in good health.

The CDR3 amino acid sequence is: CASSSTAVQGYTF. DNA sequence: TGTGCCAGCAGCTCTACGGCGGTACAAGGCTACACCTTC. Rearrangement joined TRBV7-9 to TRBJ1-2, with no confidently assigned D gene. CDR1 and CDR2 are drawn from the germline V gene (reference sequence): SEHNR, FQNEAQ. From the cysteine up to the phenylalanine, the CDR3 has a length of 13 residues. Of the read, only the CDR3 DNA is kept; its 39 bases are in frame from base 1. Deletion took 4 bases off V and 8 bases off J, with a span of 14 bases between the germline ends.